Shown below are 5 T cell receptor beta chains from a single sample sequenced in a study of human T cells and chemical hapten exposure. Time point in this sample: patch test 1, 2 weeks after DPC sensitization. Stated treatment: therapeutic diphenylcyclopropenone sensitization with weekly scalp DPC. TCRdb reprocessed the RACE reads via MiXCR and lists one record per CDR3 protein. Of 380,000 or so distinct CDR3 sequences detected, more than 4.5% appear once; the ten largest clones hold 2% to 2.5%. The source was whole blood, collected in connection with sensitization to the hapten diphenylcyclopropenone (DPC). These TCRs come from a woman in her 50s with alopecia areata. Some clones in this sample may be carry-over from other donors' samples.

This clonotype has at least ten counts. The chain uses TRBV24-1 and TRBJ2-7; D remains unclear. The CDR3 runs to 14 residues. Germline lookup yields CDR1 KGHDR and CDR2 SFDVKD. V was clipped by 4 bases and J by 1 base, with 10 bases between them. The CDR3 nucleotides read TGTGCCACCAGTGACCGCCGGCTTTCCTACGAGCAGTACTTC. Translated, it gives CATSDRRLSYEQYF.

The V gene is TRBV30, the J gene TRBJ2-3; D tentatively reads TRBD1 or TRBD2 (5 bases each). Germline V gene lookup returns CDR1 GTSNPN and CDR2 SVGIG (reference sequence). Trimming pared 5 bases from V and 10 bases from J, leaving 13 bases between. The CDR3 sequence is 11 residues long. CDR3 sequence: CAWQGALAQYF. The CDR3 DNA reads TGTGCCTGGCAGGGAGCTTTAGCGCAGTATTTT.

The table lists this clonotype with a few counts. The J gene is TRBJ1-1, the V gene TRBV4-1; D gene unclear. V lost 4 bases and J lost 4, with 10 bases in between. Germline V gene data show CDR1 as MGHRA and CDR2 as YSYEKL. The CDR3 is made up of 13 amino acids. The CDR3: CASSPSRSTEAFF. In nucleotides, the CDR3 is TGCGCCAGCAGCCCCTCTCGGTCCACTGAAGCTTTCTTT.

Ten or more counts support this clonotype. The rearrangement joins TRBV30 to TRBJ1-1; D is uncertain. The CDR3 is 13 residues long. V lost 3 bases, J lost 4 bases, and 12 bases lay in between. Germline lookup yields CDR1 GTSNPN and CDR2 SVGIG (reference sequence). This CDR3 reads CAWRYNSRTEAFF. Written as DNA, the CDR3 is TGTGCCTGGAGGTATAATAGTCGCACTGAAGCTTTCTTT.

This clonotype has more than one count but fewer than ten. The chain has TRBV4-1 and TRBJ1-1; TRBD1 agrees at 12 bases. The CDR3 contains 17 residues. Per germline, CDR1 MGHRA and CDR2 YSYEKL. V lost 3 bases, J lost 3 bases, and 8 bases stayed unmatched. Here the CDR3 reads CASSQQPGQGADTEAFF. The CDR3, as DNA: TGCGCCAGCAGCCAGCAACCGGGACAGGGGGCCGACACTGAAGCTTTCTTT.